The 4 T cell receptor beta chains below were found in one sample sequenced in a study of CD8 T cells in Susac syndrome. RNA, at about 0.45 to 1 ug, was reverse transcribed with random hexamers. TCRdb redid the calling of the immunoSEQ multiplex PCR reads with MiXCR, one entry per CDR3 protein. Of 110,000 or so distinct CDR3 sequences listed, around 95% are singletons. Material for sequencing was CD4+ T cells from PBMCs. These receptors all come from a human donor in good health.

The V gene is TRBV10-3, the J gene TRBJ2-7; 7 nucleotides match TRBD1. Looked up from germline, CDR1 is ENHRY and CDR2 is SYGVKD. V was clipped by 6 bases and J by 2 bases; unmatched bases: 4. There are 13 residues in the CDR3. The CDR3 DNA reads TGTGCCATCAGGGGGACAGTACCCTACGAGCAGTACTTC. Amino acid sequence: CAIRGTVPYEQYF.

V and J are TRBV7-3 and TRBJ1-3; no clear D. V lost 0 bases and J 3 bases, leaving 6 bases between the germline ends. CDR1 is SGHTA and CDR2 is FQGTGA in the germline V gene. This CDR3 contains 14 residues. The CDR3 spells CASSLTHGGNTIYF. The CDR3 region has the DNA TGTGCCAGCAGCTTAACTCACGGTGGAAACACCATATATTTT.

CDR3 nucleotides: TGTGCCAGCAGTCCTAGTAGCGGGCAAGAGACCCAGTACTTC. It encodes CASSPSSGQETQYF. J is TRBJ2-5 and V is TRBV28; 7 bases match TRBD2. This CDR3 region has 14 residues. CDR1 and CDR2 (germline): MDHEN, SYDVKM. V shed 5 bases, J shed 2 bases, and the junction held 5 bases outside the gene matches.

This rearrangement joins TRBV5-6 to TRBJ2-2, with unresolved D. The CDR3 loop spans 15 amino acids. Per the germline V gene, CDR1 is SGHDT and CDR2 is YYEEEE. Trimming removed 4 bases at V and 4 bases at J, with 14 bases between. CDR3 in DNA: TGTGCCAGCAGCCGGACGGGCGGCGGCACCGGGGAGCTGTTTTTT. This sequence encodes CASSRTGGGTGELFF. Drawing the rest from reference TRBV5-6 and TRBJ2-2, the complete variable domain is DAGVTQSPTHLIKTRGQQVTLRCSPKSGHDTVSWYQQALGQGPQFIFQYYEEEERQRGNFPDRFSGHQFPNYSSELNVNALLLGDSALYLCASSRTGGGTGELFFGEGSRLTVL.